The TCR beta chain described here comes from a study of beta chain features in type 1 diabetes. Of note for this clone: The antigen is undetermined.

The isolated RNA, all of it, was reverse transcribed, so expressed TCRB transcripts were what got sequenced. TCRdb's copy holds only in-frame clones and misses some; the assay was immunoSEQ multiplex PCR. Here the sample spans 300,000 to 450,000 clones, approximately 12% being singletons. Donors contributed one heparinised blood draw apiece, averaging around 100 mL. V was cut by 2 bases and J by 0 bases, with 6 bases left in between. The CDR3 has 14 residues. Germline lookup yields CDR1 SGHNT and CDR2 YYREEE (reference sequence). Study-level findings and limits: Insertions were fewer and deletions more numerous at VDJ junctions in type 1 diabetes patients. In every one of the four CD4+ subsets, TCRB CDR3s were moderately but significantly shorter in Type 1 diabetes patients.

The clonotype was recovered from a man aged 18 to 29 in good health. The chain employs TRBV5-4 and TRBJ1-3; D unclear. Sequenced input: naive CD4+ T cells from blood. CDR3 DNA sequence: TGTGCCAGCAGCTTTTACAGCTCTGGAAACACCATATATTTT. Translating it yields CASSFYSSGNTIYF.